Sequencing of this TCR beta chain was carried out in a study of shared clonotypes between healthy human individuals. The length of the CDR3 is 13 residues. V was pared by 3 bases and J by 5 bases, with 10 bases between. CDR1 and CDR2 from the germline V gene are ENHRY and SYGVKD. The assay was immunoSEQ multiplex PCR, and TCRdb's table has in-frame clones only and misses some. The sample consists of 2 million to 3 million clones, 80% to 95% of them appearing once. This sequence was found in a man aged 18 to 30 in good health. Some clones in this sample may be carry-over from other donors' samples. The chain couples TRBV10-3 to TRBJ2-5, with a weak D call TRBD1 (6 bases). Input material: naive CD4+ T cells from PBMCs. The subset: CD45RA+ positively selected. CDR3 amino acids: CAISDSRGETQYF. DNA of the CDR3: TGTGCCATCAGTGATAGTAGGGGGGAGACCCAGTACTTC.